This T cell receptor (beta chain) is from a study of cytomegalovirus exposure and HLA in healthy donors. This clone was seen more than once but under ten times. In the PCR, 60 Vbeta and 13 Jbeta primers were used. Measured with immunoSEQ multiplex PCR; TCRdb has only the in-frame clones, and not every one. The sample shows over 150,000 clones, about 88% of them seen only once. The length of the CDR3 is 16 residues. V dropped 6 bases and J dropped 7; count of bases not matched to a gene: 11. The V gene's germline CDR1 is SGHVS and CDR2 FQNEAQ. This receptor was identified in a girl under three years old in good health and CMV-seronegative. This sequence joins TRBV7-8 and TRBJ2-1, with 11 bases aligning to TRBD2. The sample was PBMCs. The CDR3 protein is CASRKPGTSGHNEQFF. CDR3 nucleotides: TGTGCCAGCAGAAAGCCCGGGACTAGCGGACATAATGAGCAGTTCTTC.